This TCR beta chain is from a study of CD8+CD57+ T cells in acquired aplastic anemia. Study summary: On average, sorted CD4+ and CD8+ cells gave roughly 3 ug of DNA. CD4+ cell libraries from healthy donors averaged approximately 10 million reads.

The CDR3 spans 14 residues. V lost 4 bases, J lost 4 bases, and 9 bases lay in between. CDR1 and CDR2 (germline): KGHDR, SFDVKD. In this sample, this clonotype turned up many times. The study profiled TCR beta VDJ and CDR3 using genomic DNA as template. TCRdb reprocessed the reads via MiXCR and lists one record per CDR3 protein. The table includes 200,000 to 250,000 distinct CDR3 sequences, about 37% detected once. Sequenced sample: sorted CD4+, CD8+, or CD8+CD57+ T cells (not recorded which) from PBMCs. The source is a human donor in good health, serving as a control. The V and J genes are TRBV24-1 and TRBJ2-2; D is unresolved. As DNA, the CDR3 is TGTGCCACCAGTGAGTTCCATCTCACCGGGGAGCTGTTTTTT. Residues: CATSEFHLTGELFF.